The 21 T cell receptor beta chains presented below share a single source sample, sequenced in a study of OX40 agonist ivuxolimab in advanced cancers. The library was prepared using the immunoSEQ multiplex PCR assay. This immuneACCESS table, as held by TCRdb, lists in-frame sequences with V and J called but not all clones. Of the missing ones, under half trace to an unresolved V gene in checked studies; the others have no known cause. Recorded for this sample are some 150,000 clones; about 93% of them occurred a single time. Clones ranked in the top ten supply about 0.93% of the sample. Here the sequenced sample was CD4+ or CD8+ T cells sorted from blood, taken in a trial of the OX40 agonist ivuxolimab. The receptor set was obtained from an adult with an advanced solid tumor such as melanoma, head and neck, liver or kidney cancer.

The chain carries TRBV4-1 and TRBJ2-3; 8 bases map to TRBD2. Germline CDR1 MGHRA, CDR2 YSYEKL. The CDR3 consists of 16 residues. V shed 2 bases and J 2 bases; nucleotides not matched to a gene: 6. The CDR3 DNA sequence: TGCGCCAGCAGCCAACAACTAGCGGAGTACACAGATACGCAGTATTTT. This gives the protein CASSQQLAEYTDTQYF.

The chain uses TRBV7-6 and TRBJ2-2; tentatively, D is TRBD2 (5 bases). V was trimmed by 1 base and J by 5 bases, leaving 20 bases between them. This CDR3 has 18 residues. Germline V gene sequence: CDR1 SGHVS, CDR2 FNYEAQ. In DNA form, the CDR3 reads TGTGCCAGCAGCTTAGGAGAGGGCAGGAAGGTTTGGACCGGGGAGCTGTTTTTT. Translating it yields CASSLGEGRKVWTGELFF.

In DNA form, the CDR3 reads TGTGCCATGAGGGGGTCTAGCGCGCAAGAGACCCAGTACTTC. Amino acids: CAMRGSSAQETQYF. V usage is TRBV10-3 and J usage is TRBJ2-5, with D tentatively TRBD1 or TRBD2 (6 bases each). This CDR3 region has 14 residues. Trimming pared 9 bases from V and 2 bases from J, leaving 16 bases between. Germline V CDR1 and CDR2: ENHRY, SYGVKD.

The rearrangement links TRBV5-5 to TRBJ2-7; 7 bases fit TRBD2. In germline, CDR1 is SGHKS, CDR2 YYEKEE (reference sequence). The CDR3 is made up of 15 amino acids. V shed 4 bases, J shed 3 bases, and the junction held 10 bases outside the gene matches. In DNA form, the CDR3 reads TGTGCCAGCAGCCCGGCGGGCGGGGGACGCTACGAGCAGTACTTC. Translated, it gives CASSPAGGGRYEQYF.

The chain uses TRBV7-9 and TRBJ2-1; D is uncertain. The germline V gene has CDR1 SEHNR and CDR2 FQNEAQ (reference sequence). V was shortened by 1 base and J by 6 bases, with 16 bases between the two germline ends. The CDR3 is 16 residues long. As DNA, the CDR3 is TGTGCCAGCAGCTTAGGCGTCGTGGCCCCCCTCAATGAGCAGTTCTTC. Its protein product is CASSLGVVAPLNEQFF.

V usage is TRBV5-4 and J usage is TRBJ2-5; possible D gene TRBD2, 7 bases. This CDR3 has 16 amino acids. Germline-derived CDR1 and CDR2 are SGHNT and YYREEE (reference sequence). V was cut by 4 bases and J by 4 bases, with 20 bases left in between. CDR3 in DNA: TGTGCCAGCAGCGCGCCCGGGGGCGGGAGCATAGAGACCCAGTACTTC. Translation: CASSAPGGGSIETQYF.

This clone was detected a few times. The CDR3 nucleotides read TGTGCCAGCACTCAGGGGGGCAATCAGCCCCAGCATTTT. This sequence encodes CASTQGGNQPQHF. The V gene is TRBV6-5, the J gene TRBJ1-5; 7 bases align to TRBD1. J gave up 2 bases and V 7 bases, and 2 bases lay outside the gene matches. This CDR3 has 13 amino acids. CDR1 is MNHEY and CDR2 is SVGAGI in the germline V gene.

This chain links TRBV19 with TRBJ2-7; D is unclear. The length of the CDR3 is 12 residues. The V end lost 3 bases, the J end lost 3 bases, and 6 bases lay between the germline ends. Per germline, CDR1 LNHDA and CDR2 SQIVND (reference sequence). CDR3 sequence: CASSMSRYEQYF. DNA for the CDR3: TGTGCCAGTAGTATGTCTCGCTACGAGCAGTACTTC.

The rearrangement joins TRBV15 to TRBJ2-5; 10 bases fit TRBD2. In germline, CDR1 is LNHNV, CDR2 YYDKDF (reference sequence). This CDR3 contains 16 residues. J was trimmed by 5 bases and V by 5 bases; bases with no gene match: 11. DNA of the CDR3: TGTGCCACCAGCGGGGAGCCTACTAGCGGGAAGGAGACCCAGTACTTC. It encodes CATSGEPTSGKETQYF.

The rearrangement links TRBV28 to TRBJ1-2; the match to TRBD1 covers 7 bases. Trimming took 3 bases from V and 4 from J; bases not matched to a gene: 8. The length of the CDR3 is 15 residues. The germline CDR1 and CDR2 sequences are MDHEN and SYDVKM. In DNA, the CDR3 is TGTGCCAGCAGTTTTCTCGACAGGGACCTCTATGGCTACACCTTC. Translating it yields CASSFLDRDLYGYTF.

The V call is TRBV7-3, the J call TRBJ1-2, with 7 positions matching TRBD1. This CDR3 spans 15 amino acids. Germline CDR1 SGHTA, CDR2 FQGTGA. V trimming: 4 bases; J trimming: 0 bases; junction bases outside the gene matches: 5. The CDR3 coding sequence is TGTGCCAGCAGCTCAGGGACAGTGACTAACTATGGCTACACCTTC. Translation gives CASSSGTVTNYGYTF.

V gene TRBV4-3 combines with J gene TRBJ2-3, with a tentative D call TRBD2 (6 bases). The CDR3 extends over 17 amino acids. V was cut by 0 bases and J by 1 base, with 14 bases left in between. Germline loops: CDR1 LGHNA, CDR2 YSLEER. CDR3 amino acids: CASSQEMTRSGTDTQYF. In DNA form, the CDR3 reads TGCGCCAGCAGCCAAGAGATGACTAGGTCGGGCACAGATACGCAGTATTTT.

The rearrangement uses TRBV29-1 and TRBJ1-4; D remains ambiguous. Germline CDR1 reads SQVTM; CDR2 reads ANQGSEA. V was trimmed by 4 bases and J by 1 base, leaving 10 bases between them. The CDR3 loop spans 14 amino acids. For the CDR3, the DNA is TGCAGCGTTGGACGAATGGGAACTAATGAAAAACTGTTTTTT. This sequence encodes CSVGRMGTNEKLFF.

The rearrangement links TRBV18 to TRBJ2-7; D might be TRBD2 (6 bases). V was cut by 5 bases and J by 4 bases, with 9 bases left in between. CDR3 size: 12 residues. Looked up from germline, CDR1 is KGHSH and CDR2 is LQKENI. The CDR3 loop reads CASSVGGYEQYF. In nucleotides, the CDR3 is TGTGCCAGCTCAGTCGGGGGTTACGAGCAGTACTTC.

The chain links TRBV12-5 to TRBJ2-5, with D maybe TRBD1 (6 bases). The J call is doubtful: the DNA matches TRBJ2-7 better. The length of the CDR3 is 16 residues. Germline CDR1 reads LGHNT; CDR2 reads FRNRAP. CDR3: CASGLVNKDRIYEQYF. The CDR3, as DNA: TGTGCTAGTGGTTTGGTAAATAAAGACAGGATCTACGAGCAGTACTTC.

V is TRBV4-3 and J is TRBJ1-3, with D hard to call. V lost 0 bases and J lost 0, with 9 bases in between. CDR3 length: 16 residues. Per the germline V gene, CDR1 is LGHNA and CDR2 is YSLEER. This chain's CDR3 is CASSQDRPHSGNTIYF. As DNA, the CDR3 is TGCGCCAGCAGCCAAGACAGGCCCCACTCTGGAAACACCATATATTTT.

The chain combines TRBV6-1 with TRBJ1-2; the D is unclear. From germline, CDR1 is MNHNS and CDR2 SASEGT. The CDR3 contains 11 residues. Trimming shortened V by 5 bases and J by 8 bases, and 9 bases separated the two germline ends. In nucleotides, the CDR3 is TGTGCCAGCAGTTCAGGTCGGGGCTACACCTTC. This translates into CASSSGRGYTF.

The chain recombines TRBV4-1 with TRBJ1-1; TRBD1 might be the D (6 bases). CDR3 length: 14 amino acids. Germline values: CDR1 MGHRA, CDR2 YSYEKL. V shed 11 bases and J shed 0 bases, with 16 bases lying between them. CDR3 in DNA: TGCGCCTTCCGCGGGGGGGCCCTGAACACTGAAGCTTTCTTT. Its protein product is CAFRGGALNTEAFF.

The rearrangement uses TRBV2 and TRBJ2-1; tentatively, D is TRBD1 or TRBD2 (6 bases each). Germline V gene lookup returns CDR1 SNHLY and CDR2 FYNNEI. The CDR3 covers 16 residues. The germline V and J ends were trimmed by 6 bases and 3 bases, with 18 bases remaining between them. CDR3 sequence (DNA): TGTGCCAGCAGGAGGGGGGACTTCACGCTCTACAATGAGCAGTTCTTC. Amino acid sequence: CASRRGDFTLYNEQFF.

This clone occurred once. CDR3 region: CASSSGLAGAGQGEQYF. The CDR3 region has the DNA TGTGCCAGCAGCTCCGGACTAGCGGGGGCCGGTCAGGGCGAGCAGTACTTC. The V call is TRBV11-2, the J call TRBJ2-7; 13 bases line up with TRBD2. V gave up 4 bases and J gave up 6 bases; unmatched junction bases: 12. Germline V gene data show CDR1 as SGHAT and CDR2 as FQNNGV. This CDR3 is 17 amino acids long.

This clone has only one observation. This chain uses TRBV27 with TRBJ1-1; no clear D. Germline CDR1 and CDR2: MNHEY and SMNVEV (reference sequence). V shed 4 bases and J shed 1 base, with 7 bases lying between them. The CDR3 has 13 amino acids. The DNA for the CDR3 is TGTGCCAGCAGTTCCCTCGCGAACACTGAAGCTTTCTTT. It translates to CASSSLANTEAFF.